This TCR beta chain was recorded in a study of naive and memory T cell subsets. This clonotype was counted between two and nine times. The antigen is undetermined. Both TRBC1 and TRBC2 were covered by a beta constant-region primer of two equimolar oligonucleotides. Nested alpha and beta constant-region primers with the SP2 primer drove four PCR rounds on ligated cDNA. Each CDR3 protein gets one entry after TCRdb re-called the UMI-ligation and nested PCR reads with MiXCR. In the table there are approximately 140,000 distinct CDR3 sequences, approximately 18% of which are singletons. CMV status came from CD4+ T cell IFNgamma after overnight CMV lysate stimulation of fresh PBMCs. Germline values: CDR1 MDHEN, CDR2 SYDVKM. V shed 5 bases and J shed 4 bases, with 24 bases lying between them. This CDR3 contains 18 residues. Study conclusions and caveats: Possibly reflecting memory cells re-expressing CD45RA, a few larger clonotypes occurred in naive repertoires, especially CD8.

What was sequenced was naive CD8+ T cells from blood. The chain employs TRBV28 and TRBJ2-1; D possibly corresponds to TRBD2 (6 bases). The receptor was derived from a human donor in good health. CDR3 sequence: CASSPPPGTRRTYNEQFF. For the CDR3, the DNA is TGTGCCAGCAGTCCCCCTCCCGGGACTCGACGAACTTACAATGAGCAGTTCTTC. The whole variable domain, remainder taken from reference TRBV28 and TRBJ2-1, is DVKVTQSSRYLVKRTGEKVFLECVQDMDHENMFWYRQDPGLGLRLIYFSYDVKMKEKGDIPEGYSVSREKKERFSLILESASTNQTSMYLCASSPPPGTRRTYNEQFFGPGTRLTVL.